The clone carrying this T cell receptor beta chain appeared a few times. No antigen is known for it. TCR beta cDNA libraries had unique molecular identifiers. The T cell input of roughly 0.95 to 10 million gave 400,000 to 500,000 cDNA molecules. TCRdb processed the PCR reads anew with MiXCR; each CDR3 protein has one entry. The data contain roughly 400,000 distinct CDR3 sequences, 39% of them singletons. This CDR3 spans 13 amino acids. The V end was cut by 7 bases, the J end by 7 bases, with 16 bases between. Looked up from germline, CDR1 is MNHNY and CDR2 is SVGAGI (reference sequence). The data belong to a study of post-analysis software for immune sequencing data. The study's findings and limits: By F measure, strong co-clustering occurred among samples prepared in the same batch. Five or six TRBV segments, TRBV5-6, TRBV5-1 and TRBV20-1 among them, were found more frequent in patients than controls.

The gene calls are TRBV6-6 and TRBJ1-1; D remains ambiguous. Sequencing was done on a sample of blood. The source of this sequence is a girl aged 2 to 10 with multiple sclerosis. DNA of the CDR3: TGTGCCAGCATTATAGTCGGAGGGAATGAAGCTTTCTTT. The encoded protein is CASIIVGGNEAFF.